A selection of T cell receptor beta chains follows, all from one sample in a study of blood T cell repertoires in COVID-19. Sequencing was performed with immunoSEQ multiplex PCR; in TCRdb, only in-frame clones are kept and a portion is missing. The table has approximately 300,000 clones, roughly 89% seen once. The source material was PBMCs or T cells enriched from blood (not recorded which). The source of these receptors is a woman under 40 who had recovered from COVID-19. Each CDR3 is given with its conserved first and last residue. D genes are given only for firm matches. Clone size appears in some rows only: once, few, many, or a class for an expanded clone.

TRBD1,.,TRBJ1-5,TRBV20-1,TGCAGTGCTAGTGGTGCGGGACAGGGTATCGTGCTTAACAATCAGCCCCAGCATTTT,CSASGAGQGIVLNNQPQHF
TRBD2,.,TRBJ2-1,TRBV19,TGTGCCAGTAATCTACAAGCGGGAGAGAACAATGAGCAGTTCTTC,CASNLQAGENNEQFF
TRBD1,.,TRBJ2-5,TRBV25-1,TGTGCCAGCAGTGAATTTAGGGGACAGGGGGACCAAGAGACCCAGTACTTC,CASSEFRGQGDQETQYF
TRBD2,few,TRBJ2-1,TRBV7-9,TGTGCCAGCAGCTTATCGAAGCGGATAGGGAGTGCGGGGGTCAATGAGCAGTTCTTC,CASSLSKRIGSAGVNEQFF
.,.,TRBJ1-2,TRBV5-4,TGTGCCAGCAGCTTGGATAAACAGGGAACCCCCTATGGCTACACCTTC,CASSLDKQGTPYGYTF
.,.,TRBJ1-1,TRBV2,TGTGCCAGCAGTGAAGTATGGGCAGGGAAGGTAGGAACTGAAGCTTTCTTT,CASSEVWAGKVGTEAFF
TRBD1,.,TRBJ2-7,TRBV5-4,TGTGCCAGCAGCTTGCGGACAGGGACCGCCTCCTACGAGCAGTACTTC,CASSLRTGTASYEQYF
.,.,TRBJ2-7,TRBV29-1,TGCAGCGTTGGGAGTACCTACGAGCAGTACTTC,CSVGSTYEQYF
.,.,TRBJ2-1,TRBV27,TGTGCCAGCAGACGCGCTCGACAGGGACTTAATCTAGAGTTTAGTTCGGGTGAGCAGTTCTTC,CASRRARQGLNLEFSSGEQFF
TRBD2,.,TRBJ2-7,TRBV19,TGTGCCAGTAGTCGACCGGGACTACCTTACGAGCAGTACTTC,CASSRPGLPYEQYF
TRBD1,.,TRBJ1-5,TRBV2,TGTGCCACAGGGACAGGTAGCAATCAGCCCCAGCATTTT,CATGTGSNQPQHF
.,once,TRBJ1-6,TRBV7-9,TGTGCCAGCAGCGGCCCGCGACGGGTCTATAATTCACCCCTCCACTTT,CASSGPRRVYNSPLHF
TRBD2,.,TRBJ2-7,TRBV3-1/TRBV3-2,TGTGCCAGCAGCCTCACTTGGGGGACGGGACTAGCAGACGAGCAGTACTTC,CASSLTWGTGLADEQYF
TRBD2,once,TRBJ2-1,TRBV14,TGTGCCAGCAGCCAAGCCCTAGCGGGAGTGTCCTACAATGAGCAGTTCTTC,CASSQALAGVSYNEQFF
.,.,TRBJ1-2,TRBV19,TGTGCCAGTAGTCTCGGCTATAGGCAGGGCGGCTACACCTTC,CASSLGYRQGGYTF
.,.,TRBJ2-5,TRBV24-1,TGTGCCACCAGTGACAGGGGATTCCAGTACTTC,CATSDRGFQYF
.,.,TRBJ1-4,TRBV7-3,TGTGCCAGCAGCGTATACGCCCAGGAGGGCGCAACTGAAAAACTGTTTTTT,CASSVYAQEGATEKLFF
.,.,TRBJ2-3,TRBV3-1/TRBV3-2,TGTGCCAGCAGCCAAGGTGCCGGTACAGATACGCAGTATTTT,CASSQGAGTDTQYF
TRBD1,.,TRBJ2-7,TRBV6-5,TGTGCCAGCAGTTACTCGAGGGACAGGTGGCACGAGCAGTACTTC,CASSYSRDRWHEQYF
.,few,TRBJ1-5,TRBV11-2,TGTGCCAGCAGCTTAGACCTTGCGGGTGATAGTCAGCCCCAGCATTTT,CASSLDLAGDSQPQHF
.,.,TRBJ2-2,TRBV5-6,TGTGCCAGCAGCTTGGGGGGGCATAGCACCGGGGAGCTGTTTTTT,CASSLGGHSTGELFF
.,once,TRBJ2-1,TRBV4-1,TGCGCCAGCAGCCTTAGGGAGAAAGCCATGATTTACAATGAGCAGTTCTTC,CASSLREKAMIYNEQFF
.,.,TRBJ1-3,TRBV29-1,TGCAGCGTTGACTTCTCGGGGAGCTCTGGAAACACCATATATTTT,CSVDFSGSSGNTIYF
.,.,TRBJ2-1,TRBV5-8,TGTGCCAGCAGCCCCCTGGCGGAGGGGTACAATGAGCAGTTCTTC,CASSPLAEGYNEQFF
TRBD2,.,TRBJ2-3,TRBV6-6,TGTGCCAGCAGCGTCCGAGCGGGAGTTGTAGATACGCAGTATTTT,CASSVRAGVVDTQYF
.,.,TRBJ2-1,TRBV28,TGTGCCAGCGGTGGGGACACTAGGGGCAATGAGCAGTTCTTC,CASGGDTRGNEQFF
.,.,TRBJ2-7,TRBV19,TGTGCCAGTTCGAGGGATTACTTATACGAGCAGTACTTC,CASSRDYLYEQYF
.,.,TRBJ2-5,TRBV7-9,TGTGCCAGCAGCCCAGGGCTCCAAGAGACCCAGTACTTC,CASSPGLQETQYF
.,.,TRBJ2-4,TRBV18,TGTGCCAGCTCACTGTTTACCGGGACAACCCTAGCCAAAAACATTCAGTACTTC,CASSLFTGTTLAKNIQYF
.,.,TRBJ1-3,TRBV4-2,TGTGCCAGCAGCCAAGCCCCCACCGGACTGGCCTCTGGAAACACCATATATTTT,CASSQAPTGLASGNTIYF
.,.,TRBJ2-2,TRBV28,TGTGCCAGCAGTGGACGGGGCGGGACCACCGGGGAGCTGTTTTTT,CASSGRGGTTGELFF
TRBD2,.,TRBJ2-1,TRBV10-3,TGTGCCATCAGCGAGGTCCTAGCGGGAAATAATGAGCAGTTCTTC,CAISEVLAGNNEQFF
TRBD1,few,TRBJ1-5,TRBV20-1,TGCAGGACAGGGATGTATCAGCCCCAGCATTTT,CRTGMYQPQHF
.,once,TRBJ1-2,TRBV13,TGTGCCAGCAGCTTAATCCAGGAGGGCTATGGCTACACCTTC,CASSLIQEGYGYTF
TRBD1,.,TRBJ2-7,TRBV20-1,TGCAGTGCTAGTGACTTGGGACAGATGGTCTACGAGCAGTACTTC,CSASDLGQMVYEQYF
.,.,TRBJ1-5,TRBV19,TGTGCCAGTAGTATACTTTACAGGGCAAAGGGTCAGCCCCAGCATTTT,CASSILYRAKGQPQHF
.,.,TRBJ2-3,TRBV7-2,TGTGCCAGCAGCAGAGGTAGCGGTGGTGATACGCAGTATTTT,CASSRGSGGDTQYF
TRBD1,.,TRBJ2-5,TRBV24-1,TGTGCCACCAGTGAGAATGGACAGGGAATGGAGACCCAGTACTTC,CATSENGQGMETQYF
.,.,TRBJ1-5,TRBV6-5,TGTGCCAGCAGCCAAGGACTTGATCAGCCCCAGCATTTT,CASSQGLDQPQHF
TRBD1,.,TRBJ2-5,TRBV28,TGTGCCAGCAGTTTATCCGGGACAGGTCAAGAGACCCAGTACTTC,CASSLSGTGQETQYF
TRBD2,.,TRBJ2-5,TRBV27,TGTGCCAGCAGTTTATCCCTAGCGGGAGAAGAGACCCAGTACTTC,CASSLSLAGEETQYF
TRBD1,.,TRBJ1-6,TRBV9,TGTGCCAGCAGCGTAGAGGGACAGGTCAATAATTCACCCCTCCACTTT,CASSVEGQVNNSPLHF
.,.,TRBJ2-1,TRBV6-5,TGTGCCAGCAAACGGGACTTCTCCTACAATGAGCAGTTCTTC,CASKRDFSYNEQFF
.,.,TRBJ2-1,TRBV4-3,TGCGCCAGCAGCCAAGTTAGGGGTAGCTACAATGAGCAGTTCTTC,CASSQVRGSYNEQFF
.,.,TRBJ2-1,TRBV7-9,TGTGCCAGCAGCTTTTCCGCGGGCTGGGGGCAGTTCTTC,CASSFSAGWGQFF
TRBD1,once,TRBJ1-1,TRBV27,TGTGCCAGCACTACCGGGACAGGGATTTTCAGTGAAGCTTTCTTT,CASTTGTGIFSEAFF
.,.,TRBJ1-3,TRBV28,TGTGCCAGCAGAAAAATCCGGGGAGAAGATAGAAACACCATATATTTT,CASRKIRGEDRNTIYF
.,.,TRBJ2-5,TRBV7-9,TGTGCCAGCAGCCCAGGGTCACTTAAAGAGACCCAGTACTTC,CASSPGSLKETQYF
.,.,TRBJ1-4,TRBV21-1,TGTGCCAGCAGCGGGCACAAGGGGCTGGGGGGGAAACTGTTTTTT,CASSGHKGLGGKLFF
.,.,TRBJ2-1,TRBV27,TGTGCCAGCATTCGGACCTATAGGGGATTCTTC,CASIRTYRGFF
.,once,TRBJ2-3,TRBV4-1,TGCGCCAGCAGCCAAGGGCGGGTTCCCCGCACAGATACGCAGTATTTT,CASSQGRVPRTDTQYF
.,.,TRBJ2-7,TRBV11-2,TGTGCCAGCAGCCGAACTTTTTTTCGCCGAAACGAGCAGTACTTC,CASSRTFFRRNEQYF
.,.,TRBJ2-1,TRBV11-3,TGTGCCAGCAGCGCTAGCGCTAGCTCCTACAATGAGCAGTTCTTC,CASSASASSYNEQFF
TRBD1,few,TRBJ1-2,TRBV18,TGTGCCAGCTCACAACAGGGGAAAGGCTACACCTTC,CASSQQGKGYTF